The text below deals with one T cell receptor (beta chain). Its antigen remains unknown. Germline V gene sequence: CDR1 SNHLY, CDR2 FYNNEI. Losses at the gene ends were 7 bases for V and 5 bases for J; bases not matched to a gene: 8. This CDR3 is 15 amino acids long. Each CDR3 protein gets one entry after TCRdb re-called the 5' RACE reads with MiXCR. The data hold around 250,000 distinct CDR3 sequences, with less than 9% observed a single time. This record belongs to a study of T cells after yellow fever vaccination. Broader study findings: A small proportion of clonotypes was detected in both the CD4 and CD8 compartments.

The sequenced sample was CD4+ T cells sorted from PBMCs, obtained 15 days after the yellow fever booster vaccination. The rearrangement joins TRBV2 to TRBJ2-1; 10 nucleotides line up with TRBD1. The clonotype comes from a man younger than 40 who received the YFV17D yellow fever vaccine. The CDR3 nucleotides read TGTGCCAGCAAAGGGGGGACAGGGGACCACAATGAGCAGTTCTTC. This codes for CASKGGTGDHNEQFF.